The rows below give T cell receptor beta chains drawn from one sample of a study of beta chain features in type 1 diabetes. This table comes from immunoSEQ multiplex PCR, and its TCRdb copy is limited to in-frame clones, with some not included. Of around 500,000 clones listed, approximately 28% are singletons. Specimen: naive CD4+ T cells from blood. Receptor source: a man aged 18 to 29 in good health. The CDR3 runs from the conserved cysteine through the conserved F or W. The D gene is left open where the match is weak. Only part of the rows carry a size: once, few, many, or a class if the clone is expanded.

clone_size j_call d_call cdr3_length v_call cdr3_nt cdr3_aa
few TRBJ2-7 . 12 TRBV30 TGTGCCTGGAAATTGGACTACAGCGAGCAGTACTTC CAWKLDYSEQYF
few TRBJ2-1 TRBD2 16 TRBV7-8 TGTGCCAGCAGCACGCGACTAGCGGGAGGGTTCGATGAGCAGTTCTTC CASSTRLAGGFDEQFF
few TRBJ2-2 . 17 TRBV5-1 TGCGCCAGCAGCTTGTCCCTCGCGGGCACGAACACCGGGGAGCTGTTTTTT CASSLSLAGTNTGELFF
. TRBJ2-3 . 14 TRBV11-2 TGTGCCAGCAGCTGGGGACGGATCACAGATACGCAGTATTTT CASSWGRITDTQYF
. TRBJ2-3 . 16 TRBV30 TGTGCCTGGAGTGTACCTGGCTCCCCTTCCACAGATACGCAGTATTTT CAWSVPGSPSTDTQYF
. TRBJ2-7 . 11 TRBV29-1 TGCAGCGTCTTTGACGGCTACGAGCAGTACTTC CSVFDGYEQYF
few TRBJ1-1 . 11 TRBV30 TGTGCCTGGAACTATGGCGGTGAAGCTTTCTTT CAWNYGGEAFF
. TRBJ2-4 . 13 TRBV6-6 TGTGCCAGCAGTTACGACGGGAAAAACATTCAGTACTTC CASSYDGKNIQYF
. TRBJ2-7 . 13 TRBV30 TGTGCCTGGAAGGCGGCTAGATTAAGCGAGCAGTACTTC CAWKAARLSEQYF
few TRBJ2-1 TRBD2 16 TRBV9 TGTGCCAGCAGCGTAGACCTAGCGGCACCGCGCAATGAGCAGTTCTTC CASSVDLAAPRNEQFF
. TRBJ2-7 TRBD2 15 TRBV15 TGTGCCACCAGCAAGCGACTAGCGGATTCTCGCGAGCAGTACTTC CATSKRLADSREQYF
few TRBJ2-7 . 14 TRBV6-5 TGTGCCAGCAGTTACTCGGAGGTTTCCTACGAGCAGTACTTC CASSYSEVSYEQYF
. TRBJ2-5 . 13 TRBV28 TGTGCCAGCAGTGTACCAGGGCAAGAGACCCAGTACTTC CASSVPGQETQYF
few TRBJ1-1 . 15 TRBV5-1 TGCGCCAGCAGCTTGTCGGGGGCCTCGAGCACTGAAGCTTTCTTT CASSLSGASSTEAFF
. TRBJ2-5 . 14 TRBV29-1 TGCAGCGTTGAAGACCAAGACAAGCTAGGGACCCAGTACTTC CSVEDQDKLGTQYF
. TRBJ2-7 . 15 TRBV27 TGTGCCAGCAGTTCGAGAGGGGATAGCTCCTACGAGCAGTACTTC CASSSRGDSSYEQYF
few TRBJ2-2 . 14 TRBV7-2 TGTGCCAGCAGCTTTCAGGGAAGGACCGGGGAGCTGTTTTTT CASSFQGRTGELFF
. TRBJ2-3 . 17 TRBV28 TGTGCCAGCAGTACTACAGGGGCGGGAGCCCAAGTCCATACGCAGTATTTT CASSTTGAGAQVHTQYF
. TRBJ2-5 TRBD2 12 TRBV29-1 TGCAGCGTTGGACTAGCGAAAGAGACCCAGTACTTC CSVGLAKETQYF
. TRBJ1-1 . 14 TRBV29-1 TGCAGCACTCGGTCTCTTTCGGTGAACACTGAAGCTTTCTTT CSTRSLSVNTEAFF
. TRBJ1-2 . 16 TRBV4-1 TGCGCCAGCAGCCAAGTGGGGAGCACTAATAACTATGGCTACACCTTC CASSQVGSTNNYGYTF
. TRBJ2-1 TRBD2 17 TRBV11-3 TGTGCCAGCAGCCTCAGGGGAGAGGGACTAGCGGGCAATGAGCAGTTCTTC CASSLRGEGLAGNEQFF
. TRBJ2-7 TRBD2 16 TRBV5-1 TGCGCCAGCAGCTTGCAGGGACTAGCGGGAGGTGAAGAGCAGTACTTC CASSLQGLAGGEEQYF
. TRBJ2-5 . 14 TRBV30 TGTGCCTGGGCTTCCCGGGACTCGAGAGAGACCCAGTACTTC CAWASRDSRETQYF
. TRBJ2-7 . 12 TRBV18 TGTGCCAGCTCACCGACGGGCAACGAGCAGTACTTC CASSPTGNEQYF
. TRBJ2-1 TRBD2 13 TRBV29-1 TGCAGCGTGGGACTAGCGGCCTACAATGAGCAGTTCTTC CSVGLAAYNEQFF
. TRBJ2-3 TRBD2 15 TRBV4-3 TGCGCCAGCAGCCAACGAGCGGGAGGGCCCGATACGCAGTATTTT CASSQRAGGPDTQYF